This T cell receptor (beta chain) was identified during a study of blood T cell repertoires in COVID-19. On the study more broadly: PBMCs, B-cell-depleted T cells, or T cells were the source of the cDNA or gDNA that made up the material.

The data were produced by immunoSEQ multiplex PCR, yet TCRdb's version contains in-frame clones alone and is incomplete. The sample lists approximately 86,000 clones, more than 80% occurring once. The CDR3 contains 12 residues. V lost 2 bases to trimming and J lost 5 bases, with 6 bases between them. Per the germline V gene, CDR1 is LNHNV and CDR2 is YYDKDF (reference sequence). The TCR sequence derives from a woman between 65 and 79 years old with acute or convalescent COVID-19. Sequenced input: peripheral blood. V gene TRBV15 combines with J gene TRBJ2-5, with D perhaps matching TRBD1 (6 bases). The CDR3 sequence is CATSRQGETQYF. The CDR3 DNA reads as TGTGCCACCAGCAGACAGGGGGAGACCCAGTACTTC.